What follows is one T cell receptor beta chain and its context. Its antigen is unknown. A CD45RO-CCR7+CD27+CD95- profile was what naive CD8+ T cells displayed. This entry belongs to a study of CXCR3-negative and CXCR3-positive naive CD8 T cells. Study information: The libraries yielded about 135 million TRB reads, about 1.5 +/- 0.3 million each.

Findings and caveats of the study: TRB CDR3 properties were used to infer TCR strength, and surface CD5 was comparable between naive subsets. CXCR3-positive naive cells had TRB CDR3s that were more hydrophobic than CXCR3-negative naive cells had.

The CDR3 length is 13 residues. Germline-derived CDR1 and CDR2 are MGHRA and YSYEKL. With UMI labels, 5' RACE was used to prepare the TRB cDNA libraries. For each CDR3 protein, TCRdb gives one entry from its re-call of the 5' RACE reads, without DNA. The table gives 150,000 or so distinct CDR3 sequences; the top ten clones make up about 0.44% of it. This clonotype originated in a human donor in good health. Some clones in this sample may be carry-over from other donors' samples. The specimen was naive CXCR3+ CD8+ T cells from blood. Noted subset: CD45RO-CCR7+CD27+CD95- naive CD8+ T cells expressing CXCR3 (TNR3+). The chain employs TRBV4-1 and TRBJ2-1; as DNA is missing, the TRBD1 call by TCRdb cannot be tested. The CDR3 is CAGASGQGNEQFF.